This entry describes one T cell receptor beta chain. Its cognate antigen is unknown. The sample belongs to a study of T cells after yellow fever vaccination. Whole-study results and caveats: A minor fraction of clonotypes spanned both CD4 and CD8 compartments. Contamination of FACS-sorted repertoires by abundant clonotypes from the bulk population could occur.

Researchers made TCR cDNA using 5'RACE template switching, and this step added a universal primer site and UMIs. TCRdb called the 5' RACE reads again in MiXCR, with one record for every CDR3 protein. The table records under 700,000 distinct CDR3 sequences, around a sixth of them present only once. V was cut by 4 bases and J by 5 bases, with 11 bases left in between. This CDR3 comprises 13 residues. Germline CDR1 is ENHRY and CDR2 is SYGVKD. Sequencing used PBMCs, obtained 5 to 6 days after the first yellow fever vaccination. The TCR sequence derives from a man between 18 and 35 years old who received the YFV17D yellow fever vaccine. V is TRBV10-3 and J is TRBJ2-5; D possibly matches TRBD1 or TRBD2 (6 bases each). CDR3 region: CAISGGAAETQYF. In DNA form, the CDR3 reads TGTGCCATCAGTGGGGGGGCCGCGGAGACCCAGTACTTC.